This T cell receptor (beta chain) is drawn from a study of blood T cell repertoires in COVID-19. The germline CDR1 and CDR2 sequences are SGHTA and FQGNSA. The V and J ends lost 1 base and 3 bases respectively, with 4 bases between them. CDR3 size: 12 residues. Only in-frame clones appear in the TCRdb table, and some are missing; sequencing was by immunoSEQ multiplex PCR. The table has about 13,000 clones, approximately 86% seen once. What was sequenced was peripheral blood. V is TRBV7-2 and J is TRBJ2-7; D not certain. This TCR was recovered from an elderly man with acute or convalescent COVID-19. For the CDR3, the DNA is TGTGCCAGCAGCTTAGTAGTCTACGAGCAGTACTTC. Translated: CASSLVVYEQYF. Variable domain in full (rest from reference TRBV7-2 and TRBJ2-7): GAGVSQSPSNKVTEKGKDVELRCDPISGHTALYWYRQSLGQGLEFLIYFQGNSAPDKSGLPSDRFSAERTGGSVSTLTIQRTQQEDSAVYLCASSLVVYEQYFGPGTRLTVT.